This T cell receptor (beta chain) was captured by sequencing in a study of T cell repertoires in cytomegalovirus infection. As for the study in general: A matching HLA type, together with CMV infection, was signaled by public TCR beta signatures.

TCRdb fed the reads into MiXCR, producing one record per CDR3 protein. Among approximately 290,000 distinct CDR3 sequences listed, roughly 26% were seen once. V lost 1 base and J 2 bases, leaving 11 bases between the germline ends. The CDR3 consists of 14 residues. Per germline, CDR1 DFQATT and CDR2 SNEGSKA (reference sequence). General observations from the study: Cumulated frequencies of public TCR beta families served to identify carriers of CMV plus the relevant HLA. Within the response measured ex vivo, HLA-C-restricted CMV-specific TCR beta clonotypes were dominant.

As regards this clonotype: What it binds is not known.

The source is a human donor in good health (CMV status not recorded). Some clones in this sample may be carry-over from other donors' samples. The rearrangement uses TRBV20-1 and TRBJ2-5, with D uncertain. Sequences were obtained from PBMCs. The CDR3 here is CSARGGLTQETQYF. The DNA of the CDR3 is TGCAGTGCTAGAGGTGGGCTTACACAAGAGACCCAGTACTTC.